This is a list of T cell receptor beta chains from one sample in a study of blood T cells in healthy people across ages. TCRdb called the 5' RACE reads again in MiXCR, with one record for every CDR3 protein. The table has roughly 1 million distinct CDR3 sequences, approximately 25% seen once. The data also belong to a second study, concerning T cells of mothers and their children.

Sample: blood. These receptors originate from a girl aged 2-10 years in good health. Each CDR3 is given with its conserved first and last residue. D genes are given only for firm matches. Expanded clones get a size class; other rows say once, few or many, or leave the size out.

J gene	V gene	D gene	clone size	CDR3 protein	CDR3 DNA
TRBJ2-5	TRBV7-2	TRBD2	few	CASNRGRGGQETQYF	TGTGCCAGCAACCGGGGGCGGGGGGGGCAAGAGACCCAGTACTTC
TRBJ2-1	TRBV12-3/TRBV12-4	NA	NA	CASREYNEQFF	TGTGCCAGCAGAGAATACAATGAGCAGTTCTTC
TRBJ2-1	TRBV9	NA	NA	CASSESQSGHSYNEQFF	TGTGCCAGCAGCGAATCCCAGAGCGGGCACTCCTACAATGAGCAGTTCTTC
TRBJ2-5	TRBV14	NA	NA	CASSQLLVPETQYF	TGTGCCAGCAGCCAGCTACTAGTCCCGGAGACCCAGTACTTC
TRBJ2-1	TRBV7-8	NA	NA	CASSLKGELGDEQFF	TGTGCCAGCAGCTTAAAGGGGGAGCTAGGAGATGAGCAGTTCTTC
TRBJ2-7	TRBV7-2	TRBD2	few	CASSWAGTSGYEQYF	TGTGCCAGCAGCTGGGCTGGGACTAGCGGCTACGAGCAGTACTTC
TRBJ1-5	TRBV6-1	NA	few	CASRTSSGPYQPQHF	TGTGCCAGCAGGACTTCTTCGGGACCCTATCAGCCCCAGCATTTT
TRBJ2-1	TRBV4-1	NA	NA	CASSQVGGSSNEQFF	TGCGCCAGCAGCCAAGTCGGAGGGAGTTCCAATGAGCAGTTCTTC
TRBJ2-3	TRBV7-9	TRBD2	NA	CASSFLSGLADTQYF	TGTGCCAGCAGCTTCCTCTCCGGACTAGCGGATACGCAGTATTTT
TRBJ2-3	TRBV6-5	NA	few	CASSYSRGLTDTQYF	TGTGCCAGCAGTTACTCGAGAGGTCTCACAGATACGCAGTATTTT
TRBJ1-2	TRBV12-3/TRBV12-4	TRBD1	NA	CATGRGHGYTF	TGTGCCACCGGCAGGGGGCACGGCTACACCTTC
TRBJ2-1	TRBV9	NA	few	CASSVLPVASAYNEQFF	TGTGCCAGCAGCGTCCTGCCAGTGGCTAGCGCCTACAATGAGCAGTTCTTC
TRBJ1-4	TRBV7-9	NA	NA	CASSRLDEGWLSEKLFF	TGTGCCAGCAGCCGCCTAGACGAGGGTTGGTTATCCGAAAAACTGTTTTTT
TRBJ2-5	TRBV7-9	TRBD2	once	CASSPRTWGGQETQYF	TGTGCCAGCAGCCCTCGGACTTGGGGGGGACAAGAGACCCAGTACTTC
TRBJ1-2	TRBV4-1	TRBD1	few	CASSQDGGTGQGYTF	TGCGCCAGCAGCCAAGATGGGGGGACAGGGCAAGGCTACACCTTC
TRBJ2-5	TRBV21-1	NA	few	CARTWGRGEETQYF	TGTGCCAGAACCTGGGGGAGGGGAGAAGAGACCCAGTACTTC
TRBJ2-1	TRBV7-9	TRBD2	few	CASSFPTSGRNNEQFF	TGTGCCAGCAGCTTCCCGACTAGCGGGAGGAACAATGAGCAGTTCTTC
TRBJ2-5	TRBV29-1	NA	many	CSVAGRVSQETQYF	TGCAGCGTTGCTGGCCGGGTATCGCAAGAGACCCAGTACTTC
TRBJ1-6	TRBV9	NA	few	CASGSSPLHF	TGTGCCAGCGGTAGTTCACCCCTCCACTTT
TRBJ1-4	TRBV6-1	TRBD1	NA	CASSRTGNLEKLFF	TGTGCCAGCAGTCGGACAGGGAACCTTGAAAAACTGTTTTTT
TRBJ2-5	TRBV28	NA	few	CASSTPAGGRETQYF	TGTGCCAGCAGCACACCCGCCGGAGGAAGGGAGACCCAGTACTTC
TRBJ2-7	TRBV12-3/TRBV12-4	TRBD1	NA	CASSITGTGVREQYF	TGTGCCAGCAGTATTACCGGGACAGGGGTTCGCGAGCAGTACTTC
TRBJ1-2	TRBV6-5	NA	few	CASSYAALYGYTF	TGTGCCAGCAGTTACGCGGCCCTCTATGGCTACACCTTC
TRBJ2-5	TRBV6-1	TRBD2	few	CASRPPGLAGEETQYF	TGTGCCAGCAGACCACCGGGACTAGCGGGGGAAGAGACCCAGTACTTC
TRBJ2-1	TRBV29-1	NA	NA	CSVARGLNNEQFF	TGCAGCGTTGCGAGGGGGTTGAACAATGAGCAGTTCTTC
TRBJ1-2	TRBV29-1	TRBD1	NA	CSVEDRADRGVGGYTF	TGCAGCGTTGAAGATCGGGCGGACAGGGGTGTGGGTGGCTACACCTTC
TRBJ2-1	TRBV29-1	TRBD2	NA	CSVEDPREGYNEQFF	TGCAGCGTTGAAGATCCCCGGGAGGGCTACAATGAGCAGTTCTTC
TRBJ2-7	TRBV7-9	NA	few	CASSERDRPYEQYF	TGTGCCAGCAGCGAGCGGGACAGACCCTACGAGCAGTACTTC
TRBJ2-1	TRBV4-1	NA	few	CASSQVGRYNEQFF	TGCGCCAGCAGCCAAGTTGGCCGTTACAATGAGCAGTTCTTC
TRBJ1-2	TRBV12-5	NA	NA	CASGLGQTKYTF	TGTGCTAGTGGTTTGGGGCAGACCAAGTACACCTTC
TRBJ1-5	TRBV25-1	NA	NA	CASSPLGGAGQPQHF	TGTGCCAGCAGCCCCCTCGGGGGCGCGGGTCAGCCCCAGCATTTT
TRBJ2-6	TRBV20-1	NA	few	CSAMRLSGANVLTF	TGCAGTGCTATGAGGCTTTCTGGGGCCAACGTCCTGACTTTC
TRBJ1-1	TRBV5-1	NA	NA	CASSLEGKREREEAFF	TGCGCCAGCAGCTTGGAAGGGAAAAGAGAAAGGGAAGAAGCTTTCTTT
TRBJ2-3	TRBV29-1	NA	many	CSVELRDLPDTQYF	TGCAGCGTTGAACTCCGGGATTTACCAGATACGCAGTATTTT
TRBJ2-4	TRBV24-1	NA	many	CATSDGRGIKNIQYF	TGTGCCACCAGTGATGGACGGGGAATCAAAAACATTCAGTACTTC
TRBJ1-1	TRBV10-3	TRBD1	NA	CAISESGTGGGNTEAFF	TGTGCCATCAGTGAGTCCGGGACAGGGGGCGGAAACACTGAAGCTTTCTTT
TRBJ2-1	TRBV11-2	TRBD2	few	CASSSKTSGRVNEQFF	TGTGCCAGCAGCTCAAAGACTAGCGGGAGAGTCAATGAGCAGTTCTTC
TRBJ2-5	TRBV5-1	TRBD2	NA	CASSLVSAGGPLREQYF	TGCGCCAGCAGCTTGGTGAGTGCGGGAGGGCCTCTAAGAGAGCAGTACTTC
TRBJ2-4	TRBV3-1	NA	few	CASSRGGELAKNIQYF	TGTGCCAGCAGCCGAGGGGGGGAACTAGCCAAAAACATTCAGTACTTC
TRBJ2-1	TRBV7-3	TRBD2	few	CASSPTSGNYDEQFF	TGTGCCAGCAGCCCGACTAGCGGGAATTACGATGAGCAGTTCTTC
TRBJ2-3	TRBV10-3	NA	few	CAISESTAHYF	TGTGCCATCAGTGAGTCGACAGCCCATTATTTT
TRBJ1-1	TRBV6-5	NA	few	CASSYYFGSGTEAFF	TGTGCCAGCAGTTACTACTTCGGCTCGGGCACTGAAGCTTTCTTT
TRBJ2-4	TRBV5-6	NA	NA	CASSLAKFGIQYF	TGTGCCAGCAGCTTGGCCAAATTCGGCATTCAGTACTTC
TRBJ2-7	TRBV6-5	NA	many	CASSSGRNSYEQYF	TGTGCCAGCAGTTCCGGCCGAAACTCCTACGAGCAGTACTTC
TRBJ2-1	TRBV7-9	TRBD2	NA	CASSVGRGNTYNEQFF	TGTGCCAGCAGCGTCGGGCGGGGGAACACCTACAATGAGCAGTTCTTC
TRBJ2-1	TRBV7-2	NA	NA	CASSSRTFLITLHNEQFF	TGTGCCAGCAGCTCTAGGACTTTCTTGATTACACTACACAATGAGCAGTTCTTC
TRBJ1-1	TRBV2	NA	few	CATNVQGSNTEAFF	TGTGCCACCAACGTACAGGGATCGAACACTGAAGCTTTCTTT
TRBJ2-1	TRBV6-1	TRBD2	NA	CASSVPGGDREQFF	TGTGCCAGCAGTGTCCCGGGAGGAGATCGGGAGCAGTTCTTC
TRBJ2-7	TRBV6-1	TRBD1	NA	CASSVGTGERKQYF	TGTGCCAGCAGCGTTGGGACAGGGGAGAGGAAGCAGTACTTC
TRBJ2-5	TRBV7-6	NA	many	CASSLLEGRETQYF	TGTGCCAGCAGCTTACTGGAGGGACGAGAGACCCAGTACTTC
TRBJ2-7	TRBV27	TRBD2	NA	CASSRLLAGGSDEQYF	TGTGCCAGCAGTCGTCTACTAGCGGGAGGGTCCGACGAGCAGTACTTC
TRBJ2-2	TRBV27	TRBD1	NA	CASSPHTGGASGELFF	TGTGCCAGCAGTCCACACACAGGGGGCGCGTCCGGGGAGCTGTTTTTT
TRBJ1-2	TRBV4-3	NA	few	CASSHTTTGGYTF	TGCGCCAGCAGCCATACGACTACAGGGGGCTACACCTTC
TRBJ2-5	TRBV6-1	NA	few	CASSTTNQETQYF	TGTGCCAGCAGTACCACAAACCAAGAGACCCAGTACTTC
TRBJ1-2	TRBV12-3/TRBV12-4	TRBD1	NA	CATQGAGYGYTF	TGTGCCACCCAGGGGGCTGGCTATGGCTACACCTTC
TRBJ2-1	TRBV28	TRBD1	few	CASSQPLGQGANNEQFF	TGTGCCAGCAGTCAACCCTTGGGACAGGGGGCCAACAATGAGCAGTTCTTC
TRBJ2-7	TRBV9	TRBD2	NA	CASSVRGGAYEQYF	TGTGCCAGCAGCGTTCGGGGGGGGGCCTACGAGCAGTACTTC